The T cell receptor (beta chain) under discussion was sequenced for a study of OX40 agonist ivuxolimab in advanced cancers. About the research overall: People in dose escalation had one of these cancers: hepatocellular carcinoma, melanoma, renal cell or head and neck cancer. Three patients had partial responses: one hepatocellular carcinoma, two cutaneous melanoma.

Study-level findings and limits: At 0.1-3.0 mg/kg, partial responders had clonal expansion among the lowest observed.

The data were produced by immunoSEQ multiplex PCR, yet TCRdb's version contains in-frame clones alone and is incomplete. The top ten hold 4.6% of the sample, which has 60,000 or so clones, 80% to 85% seen once. Prior autoimmune disease or systemic immunosuppression barred patients. With respect to this clone: What it binds is not known.

Germline V gene data show CDR1 as MNHNS and CDR2 as SASEGT. This CDR3 is built from 11 residues. The V end lost 9 bases, the J end lost 1 base, and 7 bases lay between the germline ends. This TCR came from an adult with an advanced solid tumor such as melanoma, head and neck, liver or kidney cancer. The rearrangement joins TRBV6-1 to TRBJ2-7; no reliable D call. The sequencing used CD4+ or CD8+ T cells sorted from blood, collected in a trial of the OX40 agonist ivuxolimab. CDR3: CASERSYEQYF. CDR3 sequence (DNA): TGTGCCAGTGAAAGGTCCTACGAGCAGTACTTC.